This T cell receptor beta chain stems from a study of OX40 agonist ivuxolimab in advanced cancers. With respect to the entire study: Ivuxolimab, which targeted the costimulatory receptor OX40 (CD134), was an agonistic, fully human IgG2 monoclonal antibody. Peripheral TCRbeta sequencing was intended to test whether TCR sequence diversity was altered and clonal T-cell expansion was caused by ivuxolimab. Partial responses were achieved by three dose-escalation patients, of whom one had hepatocellular carcinoma and two had cutaneous melanoma. Of the roughly 51 dose-escalation patients, hepatocellular carcinoma was present in 19, melanoma in roughly 15, renal cell carcinoma in 9 and head and neck cancer in 9. The paper reports the monotherapy dose-escalation portion (N = 52 patients) of the phase I ivuxolimab trial. A male proportion of around 83% and a mean age of around 60 years, ranging from about 23 to 79, were recorded for the dose-escalation cohort. Prior anti-PD-1, anti-PD-L1 or anti-CTLA-4 therapy was permitted, and checkpoint inhibitors had been received by under 50% of dose-escalation patients. Intravenous ivuxolimab was administered to patients every 2 weeks at six dose levels: 0.01, 0.1, 0.3, 1.5, 3 and 10 mg/kg. The study at large found these results: At doses from 0.1 to 3.0 mg/kg, clonal expansion was seen in both CD4+ and CD8+ blood T cells between baseline and week 6. In the 0.1-3.0 mg/kg groups, partial responders had among the lowest normalized peripheral clonal expansion, particularly in CD8+ T cells. After ivuxolimab, more expanded clones were found on average in CD8+ T cells than in CD4+ T cells. Which antigens the clonally expanded peripheral T cells were specific for was not determined. Low levels of normalized T-cell clonal expansion were also seen in some patients who did not respond.

To sequence the TCRbeta CDR3 region, genomic DNA was isolated from the sorted cells. TCRbeta CDR3 regions were sequenced using the immunoSEQ Assay. TCRdb retrieved this table from immuneACCESS and kept in-frame rearrangements only. Not all clones are present; in checked studies, unresolved V genes account for under half, and no reason is known for the remainder. The sample table records roughly 30,000 clones; more than 70% of these occur just once. Clones ranked in the top ten supply 15% to 20% of the sample. To note about this clone: Its antigen is still unknown. Base qualities were left out, and no much larger clone turns up one base away.

Patients with autoimmune disease history or receiving systemic immunosuppression were excluded from the trial. In every dose cohort, peripheral blood was drawn for TCR sequencing at baseline, cycle 4 day 1, and cycle 7 day 1. The samples were drawn from a first-in-human, open-label, multicenter phase I dose-escalation trial of ivuxolimab. Adults with locally advanced or metastatic melanoma, renal cell carcinoma, hepatocellular carcinoma or head and neck squamous cell carcinoma were enrolled in the trial. Before TCR sequencing, CD4+ T cells and CD8+ T cells were sorted from peripheral blood as separate populations. CDR1 MRHNA and CDR2 SNTAGT were looked up in the germline V gene. Germline trimming amounts to 6 bases on V and 3 bases on J, with 3 as the count of junction bases outside the gene matches. From the cysteine up to the phenylalanine, the CDR3 has a length of 14 residues. The read is trimmed to its CDR3 DNA, 42 bases read in frame from base 1.

Source: CD4+ or CD8+ T cells sorted from blood, taken in a trial of the OX40 agonist ivuxolimab. The rearranged segments are TRBV6-4 and TRBJ2-2; 8 bases in the middle match TRBD2. The TCR sequence derives from an adult with an advanced solid tumor such as melanoma, head and neck, liver or kidney cancer. CDR3 region: CASSPGLDTGELFF. The DNA sequence is given as TGTGCCAGCAGCCCGGGACTAGACACCGGGGAGCTGTTTTTT.